The 7 T cell receptor beta chains below were found in one sample sequenced in a study of CD8 T cells in Susac syndrome. Roughly 0.5 to 1 ug RNA was reverse transcribed with random hexamers. TCRdb called the immunoSEQ multiplex PCR reads again in MiXCR, with one record for every CDR3 protein. The sample contains approximately 270,000 distinct CDR3 sequences, just over 90% of which appear only once. Specimen: CD4+ T cells from PBMCs. The receptors originated from a human donor with multiple sclerosis.

The V gene is TRBV6-6, the J gene TRBJ2-4, with TRBD1 matching over 7 bases. The CDR3 has 15 residues. V trimming: 4 bases; J trimming: 7 bases; junction bases outside the gene matches: 10. Germline CDR1 MNHNY, CDR2 SVGAGI (reference sequence). The CDR3 loop reads CASSSPKGGANIQYF. In DNA form, the CDR3 reads TGTGCCAGCAGTTCCCCTAAAGGGGGCGCGAACATTCAGTACTTC.

This clonotype appeared a single time. J is TRBJ2-5 and V is TRBV7-8, with D unclear. The CDR3 totals 14 residues. Trimming removed 3 bases at V and 5 bases at J, with 13 bases between. The germline CDR1 and CDR2 sequences are SGHVS and FQNEAQ. CDR3 coding DNA: TGTGCCAGCAGCTTTTGGACGGTGGGGGAGACCCAGTACTTC. It encodes CASSFWTVGETQYF.

The gene calls are TRBV20-1 and TRBJ2-7; D may be TRBD1 (6 bases). CDR1 DFQATT and CDR2 SNEGSKA come from the germline V gene (reference sequence). V lost 3 bases, J lost 3 bases, and 12 bases lay in between. The CDR3 runs 13 residues. As DNA, the CDR3 is TGCAGTGCTAGGGGACAAGGCTACTACGAGCAGTACTTC. Residues: CSARGQGYYEQYF.

The chain employs TRBV6-5 and TRBJ2-2; 16 bases match TRBD2. The trim removed 0 bases at V and 5 bases at J, leaving 0 bases unmatched. The CDR3 has 17 amino acids. In germline, CDR1 is MNHEY, CDR2 SVGAGI. The CDR3 is CASSYSGLAGGTGELFF. In nucleotides, the CDR3 is TGTGCCAGCAGTTACTCGGGACTAGCGGGGGGGACCGGGGAGCTGTTTTTT.

V is TRBV29-1 and J is TRBJ1-1, with D possibly matching TRBD1 (5 bases). V was cut by 0 bases and J by 9 bases, with 17 bases left in between. This CDR3 has 14 amino acids. CDR1 is SQVTM, CDR2 ANQGSEA, per germline. The CDR3 spells CSVEDYGRGGKAFF. The CDR3, as DNA: TGCAGCGTTGAAGATTACGGGCGCGGGGGAAAAGCTTTCTTT.

The J gene is TRBJ2-3, the V gene TRBV7-9; 9 positions agree with TRBD2. The CDR3 totals 14 residues. Germline V gene data show CDR1 as SEHNR and CDR2 as FQNEAQ (reference sequence). Germline trimming cut 4 bases from V and 1 base from J; bases unmatched to any gene: 0. This chain's CDR3 is CASSWTSGTDTQYF. The CDR3 DNA is TGTGCCAGCAGCTGGACTAGCGGCACAGATACGCAGTATTTT.

The genes are TRBV9 and TRBJ2-1; tentative D call: TRBD2 (7 bases). The germline V gene encodes CDR1 SGDLS and CDR2 YYNGEE. The V end was cut by 0 bases, the J end by 7 bases, with 17 bases between. CDR3 length: 16 amino acids. The CDR3: CASSVALLGGANEQFF. The DNA of the CDR3 is TGTGCCAGCAGCGTAGCTCTCCTAGGGGGGGCAAATGAGCAGTTCTTC.